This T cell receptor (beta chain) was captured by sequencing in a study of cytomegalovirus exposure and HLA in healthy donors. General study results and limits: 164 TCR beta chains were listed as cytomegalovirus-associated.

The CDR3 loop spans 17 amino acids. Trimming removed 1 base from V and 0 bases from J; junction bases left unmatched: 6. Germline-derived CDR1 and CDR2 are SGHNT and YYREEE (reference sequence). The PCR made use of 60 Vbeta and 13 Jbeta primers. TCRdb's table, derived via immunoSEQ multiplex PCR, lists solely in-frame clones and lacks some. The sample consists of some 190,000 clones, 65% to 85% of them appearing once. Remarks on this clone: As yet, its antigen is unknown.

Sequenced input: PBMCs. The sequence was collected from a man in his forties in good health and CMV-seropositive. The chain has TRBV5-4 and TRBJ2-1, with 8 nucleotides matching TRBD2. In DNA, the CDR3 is TGTGCCAGCAGCTTGACTAGCGGCTTCAGCTCCTACAATGAGCAGTTCTTC. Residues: CASSLTSGFSSYNEQFF.